Below are 27 T cell receptor beta chains sequenced from a single sample in a study of shared T cell receptors in the human thymus. Generated by immunoSEQ multiplex PCR, the TCRdb table keeps only in-frame clones and is missing some. The sample lists some 660,000 clones; 80% to 90% were seen once. The sample was also reused in another study, on human thymus T cells.

Specimen: thymocytes. These TCRs come from a boy under two years old with a congenital heart defect.

This chain uses TRBV19 with TRBJ2-7, with 7 bases matching TRBD1. The germline V gene encodes CDR1 LNHDA and CDR2 SQIVND (reference sequence). V was clipped by 6 bases and J by 2 bases; unmatched bases: 10. The CDR3 totals 15 residues. CDR3 in DNA: TGTGCCAGTAGCCGAGACCGGGGACAGCCCTACGAGCAGTACTTC. As protein: CASSRDRGQPYEQYF.

The chain recombines TRBV9 with TRBJ2-3, with TRBD2 matching over 7 bases. CDR1 is SGDLS, CDR2 YYNGEE, per germline. The CDR3 spans 19 residues. Losses at the gene ends were 3 bases for V and 0 bases for J; bases not matched to a gene: 16. Here the CDR3 reads CASSAASGGLPVSTDTQYF. The CDR3 region has the DNA TGTGCCAGCAGCGCGGCTAGCGGAGGTTTACCCGTTAGCACAGATACGCAGTATTTT.

The chain uses TRBV7-9 and TRBJ1-6; 10 bases are a match to TRBD1. CDR3 length equals 19 residues. The V gene's germline CDR1 is SEHNR and CDR2 FQNEAQ (reference sequence). After removal of 5 bases from V and 9 bases from J, the junction contained 19 bases not matched to a gene. The CDR3 loop is CASSPIRNGTGVIASPLHF. CDR3 nucleotide sequence: TGTGCCAGCAGCCCTATTCGGAATGGGACAGGGGTGATTGCTTCACCCCTCCACTTT. The full variable domain, with the rest looked up from reference TRBV7-9 and TRBJ1-6, is DTGVSQNPRHKITKRGQNVTFRCDPISEHNRLYWYRQTLGQGPEFLTYFQNEAQLEKSRLLSDRFSAERPKGSFSTLEIQRTEQGDSAMYLCASSPIRNGTGVIASPLHFGNGTRLTVT.

The V gene is TRBV30, the J gene TRBJ2-2; TRBD2 matches at 8 bases. V lost 5 bases to trimming and J lost 4 bases; unmatched junction nucleotides: 18. Germline V gives CDR1 GTSNPN, CDR2 SVGIG (reference sequence). This CDR3 spans 18 amino acids. The CDR3 DNA sequence: TGTGCCTGGCTCACCCACCGATTAGCGGGGCTGCCCACCGGGGAGCTGTTTTTT. It specifies CAWLTHRLAGLPTGELFF.

This chain uses TRBV7-3 with TRBJ2-3; 8 nucleotides agree with TRBD2. The CDR3 contains 17 residues. The V gene's germline CDR1 is SGHTA and CDR2 FQGTGA. J was trimmed by 0 bases and V by 5 bases; bases with no gene match: 10. CDR3 sequence: CASSPHRLAPSTDTQYF. As DNA, the CDR3 is TGTGCCAGCAGCCCTCACCGACTAGCGCCCAGCACAGATACGCAGTATTTT.

About this clone: The sample carries other DNA sequences with the same CDR3. The rearrangement links TRBV7-9 to TRBJ2-7, with D possibly matching TRBD1 (5 bases). This CDR3 contains 14 residues. With 1 base removed from V and 0 bases from J, the gap between germline ends came to 7 bases. Germline V CDR1 and CDR2: SEHNR, FQNEAQ (reference sequence). The DNA for the CDR3 is TGTGCCAGCAGCTTAGAAGGGGTCTCCTACGAGCAGTACTTC. Translating it yields CASSLEGVSYEQYF. Based on the CDR3 plus reference TRBV7-9 and TRBJ2-7, the full variable domain is DTGVSQNPRHKITKRGQNVTFRCDPISEHNRLYWYRQTLGQGPEFLTYFQNEAQLEKSRLLSDRFSAERPKGSFSTLEIQRTEQGDSAMYLCASSLEGVSYEQYFGPGTRLTVT.

The chain combines TRBV10-3 with TRBJ1-5; D gene ambiguous. This CDR3 comprises 15 residues. Germline CDR1 and CDR2: ENHRY and SYGVKD. Between the trimmed V and J ends, which lost 1 base and 3 bases, there was a span of 10 bases. The CDR3 sequence is CAISELPGINQPQHF. CDR3 nucleotide sequence: TGTGCCATCAGTGAGTTACCGGGGATCAATCAGCCCCAGCATTTT.

V usage is TRBV7-9 and J usage is TRBJ2-2; 15 nucleotides align to TRBD2. CDR3 length equals 18 residues. Germline loops: CDR1 SEHNR, CDR2 FQNEAQ (reference sequence). V lost 5 bases and J lost 6; bases outside the gene matches: 10. The CDR3 here is CASSQRTSGRDEAGELFF. The CDR3 DNA sequence: TGTGCCAGCAGCCAGAGGACTAGCGGGAGGGACGAGGCCGGGGAGCTGTTTTTT.

The rearrangement links TRBV28 to TRBJ2-1, with a possible D match to TRBD2 (7 bases). CDR3 length: 18 amino acids. Germline V gene data show CDR1 as MDHEN and CDR2 as SYDVKM. V shed 6 bases and J shed 0 bases, with 21 bases lying between them. The CDR3 sequence: CASSSPPRGPSSYNEQFF. The CDR3 bases are TGTGCCAGCAGCTCTCCACCGCGGGGGCCCTCCTCCTACAATGAGCAGTTCTTC.

The chain joins TRBV7-8 to TRBJ2-7, with 10 bases aligning to TRBD2. The CDR3 covers 17 residues. From germline, CDR1 is SGHVS and CDR2 FQNEAQ. With 1 base clipped from V and 2 bases from J, the junction kept 8 bases outside the gene matches. DNA of the CDR3: TGTGCCAGCAGCTTAGAGGGGGCACTAGCGGGACCCTACGAGCAGTACTTC. It encodes CASSLEGALAGPYEQYF.

The V and J genes are TRBV9 and TRBJ2-7; the D gene is possibly TRBD1 (5 bases). The CDR3 runs to 16 residues. The germline V gene has CDR1 SGDLS and CDR2 YYNGEE. V lost 0 bases, J lost 6 bases, and 19 bases lay in between. CDR3 in DNA: TGTGCCAGCAGCGTAGCCGCCGGACAATGGGGCGGCGAGCAGTACTTC. Protein sequence: CASSVAAGQWGGEQYF.

This CDR3 reads CASSRQSLRQETQYF. Written as DNA, the CDR3 is TGTGCCAGCAGCCGACAGTCCTTGAGGCAAGAGACCCAGTACTTC. V is TRBV6-6 and J is TRBJ2-5; the D gene is possibly TRBD1 (5 bases). Germline V gene data show CDR1 as MNHNY and CDR2 as SVGAGI (reference sequence). The CDR3 contains 15 residues. Trimming shortened V by 6 bases and J by 2 bases, and 16 bases separated the two germline ends.

The table lists this clone with a count of one. This chain uses TRBV27 with TRBJ1-1, with unresolved D. The germline V gene encodes CDR1 MNHEY and CDR2 SMNVEV (reference sequence). The length of the CDR3 is 15 residues. Deletions cut 3 bases from V and 10 bases from J, with 21 bases between. Written as DNA, the CDR3 is TGTGCCAGCAGTTTGGCCGGAACTACTAAGACGGGAGCTTTCTTT. Amino acids: CASSLAGTTKTGAFF.

The chain employs TRBV27 and TRBJ2-7; 7 bases match TRBD2. Germline V gene data show CDR1 as MNHEY and CDR2 as SMNVEV (reference sequence). V lost 2 bases to trimming and J lost 7 bases; unmatched junction nucleotides: 11. The CDR3 length is 15 residues. The CDR3 spells CASSLMRGTRREQYF. For the CDR3, the DNA is TGTGCCAGCAGTTTAATGCGGGGGACCCGGCGGGAGCAGTACTTC.

The CDR3 region has the DNA TGTGCCAGCAGCTTAGGGAGGAGTCTAGGAGAGACCCAGTACTTC. This codes for CASSLGRSLGETQYF. The J gene is TRBJ2-5, the V gene TRBV7-8, with a possible D match to TRBD2 (5 bases). Looked up from germline, CDR1 is SGHVS and CDR2 is FQNEAQ. The CDR3 is 15 amino acids. Trimming shortened V by 1 base and J by 4 bases, and 13 bases separated the two germline ends.

This clone was observed a handful of times. The V call is TRBV5-5, the J call TRBJ2-7; TRBD2 agrees at 10 bases. The J segment lost 2 bases and the V segment lost 0 bases, leaving 5 bases of the junction unmatched. Germline lookup yields CDR1 SGHKS and CDR2 YYEKEE (reference sequence). CDR3 size: 16 residues. The DNA for the CDR3 is TGTGCCAGCAGCTTGGGTTGGCTAGCGGGAGCCTACGAGCAGTACTTC. Residues: CASSLGWLAGAYEQYF.

This chain uses TRBV18 with TRBJ1-1; possible D gene TRBD1, 6 bases. CDR3 length equals 17 residues. With 2 bases removed from V and 4 bases from J, the gap between germline ends came to 20 bases. Per the germline V gene, CDR1 is KGHSH and CDR2 is LQKENI. CDR3 sequence (DNA): TGTGCCAGCTCACCAAGACCTTCAGGGGATAAGGGCACTGAAGCTTTCTTT. Its protein is CASSPRPSGDKGTEAFF.

The rearrangement uses TRBV18 and TRBJ1-1; possibly TRBD1 for D (5 bases). The V and J ends lost 0 bases and 0 bases respectively, with 11 bases between them. There are 16 residues in the CDR3. Germline V CDR1 and CDR2: KGHSH, LQKENI. CDR3 in amino acids: CASSPPETEMNTEAFF. CDR3 DNA sequence: TGTGCCAGCTCACCACCAGAGACAGAAATGAACACTGAAGCTTTCTTT.

The chain recombines TRBV7-3 with TRBJ2-6; D remains ambiguous. V lost 5 bases and J 0 bases, leaving 8 bases between the germline ends. Germline CDR1 reads SGHTA; CDR2 reads FQGTGA. The CDR3 is made up of 15 amino acids. The CDR3 coding sequence is TGTGCCAGCAGCCTCCAGGTCTCTGGGGCCAACGTCCTGACTTTC. Amino acids: CASSLQVSGANVLTF.

V usage is TRBV28 and J usage is TRBJ2-5; 7 bases are shared with TRBD1. The V segment lost 8 bases and the J segment 3 bases; nucleotides outside the gene matches: 6. CDR1 and CDR2 (germline): MDHEN, SYDVKM. The CDR3 sequence is 13 residues long. This CDR3 reads CASGDRVKETQYF. CDR3 DNA: TGTGCCAGCGGTGACAGGGTTAAAGAGACCCAGTACTTC.

The genes are TRBV28 and TRBJ2-2; TRBD1 might be the D (5 bases). The CDR3 extends over 15 amino acids. The germline V gene encodes CDR1 MDHEN and CDR2 SYDVKM. V was cut by 6 bases and J by 0 bases, with 11 bases left in between. In DNA form, the CDR3 reads TGTGCCAGCAGATTGACAGTTCCGAACACCGGGGAGCTGTTTTTT. Protein product: CASRLTVPNTGELFF.

The DNA of the CDR3 is TGTGCCAGCAGCGCAGGACTGGCGGGGTACCAAGAGACCCAGTACTTC. This encodes CASSAGLAGYQETQYF. The chain employs TRBV9 and TRBJ2-5, with a possible D match to TRBD2 (6 bases). The V end was cut by 3 bases, the J end by 0 bases, with 15 bases between. The CDR3 has 16 amino acids. Germline lookup yields CDR1 SGDLS and CDR2 YYNGEE.

The chain combines TRBV6-6 with TRBJ2-1; 9 positions match TRBD1. Germline CDR1 and CDR2: MNHNY and SVGAGI (reference sequence). The CDR3 is 15 residues long. V shed 2 bases, J shed 5 bases, and the junction held 4 bases outside the gene matches. The CDR3 DNA sequence: TGTGCCAGCAGTTACCCGGGACAGGGTAACAATGAGCAGTTCTTC. Its translation: CASSYPGQGNNEQFF.

V gene TRBV15 combines with J gene TRBJ2-7; 11 nucleotides match TRBD1. With V trimmed by 1 base and J by 2 bases, 7 bases remained unmatched. Germline loops: CDR1 LNHNV, CDR2 YYDKDF (reference sequence). CDR3 length: 17 residues. CDR3: CATSRVRDRGKAYEQYF. The CDR3 DNA reads as TGTGCCACCAGCAGAGTCAGGGACAGGGGGAAAGCCTACGAGCAGTACTTC.

The chain couples TRBV27 to TRBJ1-4; D gene uncertain. Trimming took off 4 bases at V and 3 bases at J, with 9 bases between the two ends. The CDR3 runs to 14 residues. The germline V gene has CDR1 MNHEY and CDR2 SMNVEV (reference sequence). CDR3 in amino acids: CASSSSPSNEKLFF. For the CDR3, the DNA is TGTGCCAGCAGTTCGTCTCCCTCTAATGAAAAACTGTTTTTT.

This sequence joins TRBV11-3 and TRBJ1-2; D not certain. Germline loops: CDR1 SGHNT, CDR2 YENEEA. This CDR3 contains 13 residues. Trimming removed 3 bases from V and 2 bases from J, with 7 bases in between. The chain's CDR3 is CASSFKRNYGYTF. The CDR3 coding sequence is TGTGCCAGCAGCTTTAAGCGGAACTATGGCTACACCTTC.

The chain employs TRBV28 and TRBJ1-4, with 7 bases aligning to TRBD1. V was clipped by 5 bases and J by 3 bases; unmatched bases: 27. CDR1 and CDR2 (germline): MDHEN, SYDVKM. The CDR3 is 22 residues long. CDR3 DNA sequence: TGTGCCAGCAGTCGAAGTCGCCGCCGGGACAGCGGCCTGGCAGGTTCTAATGAAAAACTGTTTTTT. Its protein is CASSRSRRRDSGLAGSNEKLFF. Full variable domain (missing parts from reference TRBV28 and TRBJ1-4): DVKVTQSSRYLVKRTGEKVFLECVQDMDHENMFWYRQDPGLGLRLIYFSYDVKMKEKGDIPEGYSVSREKKERFSLILESASTNQTSMYLCASSRSRRRDSGLAGSNEKLFFGSGTQLSVL.